This record covers a single T cell receptor (beta chain). The source of the sample is a study of blood T cell repertoires in COVID-19. Study-level information: Acute and convalescent COVID-19 samples came from the United States, Italy and Spain. PBMCs, B-cell-depleted T cells, or T cells provided the cDNA or gDNA that made up the material.

In the authors' workflow: Using reference gene primer amplification, nucleated cell counts were estimated. Data came from immunoSEQ multiplex PCR; TCRdb stores just in-frame clones and leaves some out. Clone size and the V and J calls come from that table; the DNA yielded D and trimming. The sample records hundreds of thousands of clones, 89% being singletons. The germline gives CDR1 SGDLS, CDR2 YYNGEE. Unmatched junction bases numbered 10, after V lost 0 bases and J lost 6 bases. This CDR3 is 17 amino acids long. This receptor was taken from a middle-aged man with acute or convalescent COVID-19. Material for sequencing was peripheral blood. The chain is built from TRBV9 and TRBJ2-2, with 8 bases identical to TRBD2. Here the CDR3 reads CASSVDPHGGGAGELFF. CDR3 DNA sequence: TGTGCCAGCAGCGTAGACCCTCACGGGGGGGGTGCCGGGGAGCTGTTTTTT. The full variable domain, with the rest looked up from reference TRBV9 and TRBJ2-2, is DSGVTQTPKHLITATGQRVTLRCSPRSGDLSVYWYQQSLDQGLQFLIQYYNGEERAKGNILERFSAQQFPDLHSELNLSSLELGDSALYFCASSVDPHGGGAGELFFGEGSRLTVL.